This TCR beta chain came from a study of T-cell reconstitution after alpha-beta-depleted transplantation in children. Whole-study findings and limits: The main origin of T-cell counts and diversity one year after transplant was newly produced T cells. Elevated TCRbeta diversity at day 60 was traced, in some patients, to surviving recipient T cells and thymic progenitors. Approximately two months post-transplant, alpha-beta T cells reportedly originated from several hundred expanded graft clones.

Germline CDR1 is DFQATT and CDR2 is SNEGSKA (reference sequence). Trimming took 1 base from V and 3 from J, leaving 16 bases between them. The length of the CDR3 is 15 residues. It was with unique molecular identifiers that the TCRbeta library was prepared. From the PCR reads, TCRdb called clonotypes with MiXCR, one entry per CDR3 protein. The table records 500,000 to 600,000 distinct CDR3 sequences, about a quarter of them present only once. Only a few counts were recorded for this clonotype. What it binds is unknown. This chain uses TRBV20-1 with TRBJ2-7; the D gene is possibly TRBD1 (6 bases). This TCR was sampled from a boy under two years old with Wiskott-Aldrich syndrome, due to receive a stem cell transplant. Here the sequenced sample was PBMCs, taken before TCRalphabeta/CD19-depleted stem cell transplant. CDR3 region: CSARALGALHYEQYF. The CDR3 DNA reads as TGCAGTGCTAGAGCGTTGGGGGCTCTACACTACGAGCAGTACTTC.